The rows below give T cell receptor beta chains drawn from one sample of a study of Graves' ophthalmopathy and Graves' hyperthyroidism. TCRdb re-derived calls from the multiplex PCR reads in MiXCR, one entry per CDR3 protein. The repertoire includes some 410,000 distinct CDR3 sequences, roughly 20% of them detected once, and around 3.2% sits in the top ten. The sample comprised peripheral blood. The receptors stem from a woman aged 18 to 35 with stable Graves' hyperthyroidism. Both conserved end residues are part of each CDR3. A D gene is named only where the DNA matches it firmly. Expanded clones are given a class, and other clones once, few, many or no size at all.

TRBJ2-2 | TRBV12-3/TRBV12-4 | few | TRBD2 | TGTGCCAGCAGTTCCTTTTGGACTAGCGGGAGGCGGGAGCTGTTTTTT | CASSSFWTSGRRELFF
TRBJ2-7 | TRBV20-1 | NA | NA | TGCAGTGCTAGAGATCACCAGCGGGCCCACGGGCAGTACTTC | CSARDHQRAHGQYF
TRBJ2-7 | TRBV5-4 | many | NA | TGTGCCAGCTCCTTCGATTTTCGCTCCTACGAGCAGTACTTC | CASSFDFRSYEQYF
TRBJ2-7 | TRBV27 | many | NA | TGTGCCAGCAGTTTCTCGGACACCCTCTACGAGCAGTACTTC | CASSFSDTLYEQYF
TRBJ2-4 | TRBV11-1 | many | NA | TGTGCCAGCAGCCTCTCCGGGATGGGAAACATTCAGTACTTC | CASSLSGMGNIQYF
TRBJ2-5 | TRBV20-1 | many | NA | TGCAGTGCTAGAGATGGAGGAGGAGGGACCCAGTACTTC | CSARDGGGGTQYF
TRBJ2-5 | TRBV3-1 | many | NA | TGTGCCAGCAGTAACCAGCACGGGAGTGGAGAGACCCAGTACTTC | CASSNQHGSGETQYF
TRBJ2-5 | TRBV2 | many | NA | TGTGCCGGCAGTCTCGGGGCGGCGGAGACCCAGTACTTC | CAGSLGAAETQYF
TRBJ1-2 | TRBV27 | NA | NA | TGTGCCAGCAGTTCTAGGACAGCAAAAACAGCTAACTATGGCTACACCTTC | CASSSRTAKTANYGYTF
TRBJ1-5 | TRBV20-1 | once | NA | TGCAGTGCAGGGAGGGTGGGAGAGAGCAATCAGCCCCAGCATTTT | CSAGRVGESNQPQHF
TRBJ1-4 | TRBV28 | NA | NA | TGTGCCAGCAGTTCCCCCGGGTGGGCCAGGGGTAATGAAAAACTGTTTTTT | CASSSPGWARGNEKLFF
TRBJ2-7 | TRBV15 | NA | NA | TGTGCCACCAGCAGAGAGGGCACGGGCGTCTACGAGCAGTACTTC | CATSREGTGVYEQYF
TRBJ1-1 | TRBV12-3/TRBV12-4 | many | NA | TGTGCCAGCAGTGTGGGCAGGGCAGGTTCTGAAGCTTTCTTT | CASSVGRAGSEAFF
TRBJ1-5 | TRBV6-5 | many | TRBD1 | TGTGCCAGCAGTTACCATCCGACAGGGGTCAATCAGCCCCAGCATTTT | CASSYHPTGVNQPQHF
TRBJ2-2 | TRBV7-8 | many | NA | TGTGCCAGCACTTCACGAAGAGGGGACCTACCAGGACAATCTGTGAACACCGGGGAGCTGTTTTTT | CASTSRRGDLPGQSVNTGELFF
TRBJ2-5 | TRBV7-9 | many | NA | TGTGCCAGCAGCGGATACGGTCCGAGCCAAGAGACCCAGTACTTC | CASSGYGPSQETQYF
TRBJ2-5 | TRBV7-8 | many | TRBD2 | TGTGCCAGCAGCTTAGGAGTTAGCGGGAGGGCCTTAAAGACCCAGTACTTC | CASSLGVSGRALKTQYF
TRBJ2-7 | TRBV20-1 | many | TRBD2 | TGCAGTGCTATTAGACTAGCGGGACTCTACGAGCAGTACTTC | CSAIRLAGLYEQYF
TRBJ2-5 | TRBV15 | NA | NA | TGCGCCACCAGCAGTCCCGAGTGGGGGTTCCAGACCCAGTACTTC | CATSSPEWGFQTQYF
TRBJ2-2 | TRBV18 | few | TRBD1 | TGTGCCAGCTCACCCCCTCGGACAGGAACTACCGGGGAGCTGTTTTTT | CASSPPRTGTTGELFF
TRBJ2-5 | TRBV29-1 | many | NA | TGCAGCGTTGAGGTGGAGACCCAGTACTTC | CSVEVETQYF
TRBJ2-5 | TRBV6-4 | many | NA | TGTGCCAGCAGCCCCCGGGACAGGGCGCTTTGGACTAGCGGAAAACAAGAGACCCAGTACTTC | CASSPRDRALWTSGKQETQYF
TRBJ2-7 | TRBV11-2 | many | NA | TGTGCCAGCAGCTTAGTCCGCGAGCAGTACTTC | CASSLVREQYF
TRBJ1-5 | TRBV12-3/TRBV12-4 | many | NA | TGTGCCAGCAGTTTAAGCCCGGGTCAGCCCCAGCATTTT | CASSLSPGQPQHF
TRBJ2-2 | TRBV5-1 | few | NA | TGCGCCAGCAGCCGGACGGTTGGCACCGGGGAGCTGTTTTTT | CASSRTVGTGELFF
TRBJ2-4 | TRBV28 | many | TRBD1 | TGTGCCAGCAGTAACGGACGGACAGGGAAGGAGGTTGACTTC | CASSNGRTGKEVDF
TRBJ2-2 | TRBV11-2 | many | TRBD2 | TGTGCCAGCAGCTTACATATCCGGGAGGGTACCGGGGAGCTGTTTTTT | CASSLHIREGTGELFF